Listed here are 21 T cell receptor beta chains from one sample, sequenced in a study of T cell responses to AZD1222 COVID-19 vaccine. Repertoires were generated with immunoSEQ multiplex PCR, while TCRdb's copy carries only in-frame clones and drops some. The sample shows under 200,000 clones, over 80% of them seen only once. The source material was peripheral blood, sampled on day 0 of AZD1222 vaccination. The receptors come from an adult in good health.

V and J are TRBV9 and TRBJ1-3; 7 bases are a match to TRBD1. Germline-derived CDR1 and CDR2 are SGDLS and YYNGEE. Trimming took 0 bases from V and 1 from J; bases not matched to a gene: 7. The CDR3 consists of 17 residues. CDR3 coding DNA: TGTGCCAGCAGCGTAGTGGACAGGTTCCCTTCTGGAAACACCATATATTTT. The encoded protein is CASSVVDRFPSGNTIYF.

This clone was seen a single time. This chain uses TRBV10-1 with TRBJ2-1, with 13 bases matching TRBD2. There are 12 residues in the CDR3. The germline V gene encodes CDR1 WNHNN and CDR2 SYGVQD (reference sequence). V lost 8 bases, J lost 15 bases, and 7 bases stayed unmatched. The CDR3 region has the DNA TGCGCCAGCGGACTAGCGGGAGAATCGCCGTTCTTC. This sequence encodes CASGLAGESPFF.

This chain links TRBV28 with TRBJ1-2; D not certain. V dropped 2 bases and J dropped 1 base, with 8 bases sitting between them. This CDR3 has 14 amino acids. The germline gives CDR1 MDHEN, CDR2 SYDVKM. Here the CDR3 reads CASSLRGYNYGYTF. The CDR3 bases are TGTGCCAGCAGTTTACGAGGATATAACTATGGCTACACCTTC.

The gene calls are TRBV30 and TRBJ1-6; TRBD1 might be the D (6 bases). The CDR3 has 16 amino acids. The V end was cut by 3 bases, the J end by 0 bases, with 12 bases between. Looked up from germline, CDR1 is GTSNPN and CDR2 is SVGIG (reference sequence). The CDR3 DNA reads TGTGCCTGGAGGGACAGAGTCGGCTCCTATAATTCACCCCTCCACTTT. Its translation is CAWRDRVGSYNSPLHF. The whole variable domain, filled in from reference TRBV30 and TRBJ1-6, reads SQTIHQWPATLVQPVGSPLSLECTVEGTSNPNLYWYRQAAGRGLQLLFYSVGIGQISSEVPQNLSASRPQDRQFILSSKKLLLSDSGFYLCAWRDRVGSYNSPLHFGNGTRLTVT.

This sequence joins TRBV5-1 and TRBJ2-3; a possible D gene is TRBD1 (5 bases). Between the trimmed V and J ends, which lost 3 bases and 4 bases, there was a span of 9 bases. Germline V lookup: CDR1 SGHRS, CDR2 YFSETQ. This CDR3 comprises 13 residues. CDR3 sequence: CASSSQTADTQYF. CDR3 coding DNA: TGCGCCAGCAGCTCCCAGACAGCAGATACGCAGTATTTT.

This rearrangement joins TRBV10-1 to TRBJ2-3; D is unresolved. Germline CDR1 is WNHNN and CDR2 is SYGVQD (reference sequence). CDR3 length: 13 amino acids. The V end lost 5 bases, the J end lost 4 bases, and 10 bases lay between the germline ends. CDR3 in DNA: TGCGCCAGCAGTCCTCGACAACCAGATACGCAGTATTTT. Translated: CASSPRQPDTQYF.

The chain recombines TRBV5-1 with TRBJ2-5; 7 bases match TRBD2. Germline CDR1 SGHRS, CDR2 YFSETQ. Unmatched junction bases numbered 4, after V lost 4 bases and J lost 1 base. The CDR3 length is 14 residues. CDR3: CASSLTSSQETQYF. CDR3 nucleotides: TGCGCCAGCAGCCTGACTAGCAGCCAAGAGACCCAGTACTTC. The full variable domain, with the rest looked up from reference TRBV5-1 and TRBJ2-5, is KAGVTQTPRYLIKTRGQQVTLSCSPISGHRSVSWYQQTPGQGLQFLFEYFSETQRNKGNFPGRFSGRQFSNSRSEMNVSTLELGDSALYLCASSLTSSQETQYFGPGTRLLVL.

The chain recombines TRBV19 with TRBJ1-1; D not resolved. Germline CDR1 reads LNHDA; CDR2 reads SQIVND (reference sequence). CDR3 length: 15 residues. Trimming removed 7 bases from V and 0 bases from J, with 15 bases in between. CDR3: CASTFSPGMNTEAFF. In DNA form, the CDR3 reads TGTGCCAGTACATTCAGCCCGGGAATGAACACTGAAGCTTTCTTT. Full variable domain (rest looked up from reference TRBV19 and TRBJ1-1): DGGITQSPKYLFRKEGQNVTLSCEQNLNHDAMYWYRQDPGQGLRLIYYSQIVNDFQKGDIAEGYSVSREKKESFPLTVTSAQKNPTAFYLCASTFSPGMNTEAFFGQGTRLTVV.

This sequence joins TRBV6-5 and TRBJ2-7; no clear D. The germline gives CDR1 MNHEY, CDR2 SVGAGI. V was shortened by 6 bases and J by 3 bases, with 12 bases between the two germline ends. The CDR3 has 13 residues. Here the CDR3 reads CASRLLSDYEQYF. CDR3 DNA: TGTGCCAGCAGATTACTTTCGGACTACGAGCAGTACTTC.

This chain joins TRBV14 and TRBJ1-5; D ambiguous. The germline V gene encodes CDR1 SGHDN and CDR2 FVKESK. The CDR3 spans 13 residues. V lost 0 bases and J 6 bases, leaving 6 bases between the germline ends. This chain's CDR3 is CASSQELGQPQHF. Written as DNA, the CDR3 is TGTGCCAGCAGCCAAGAATTGGGTCAGCCCCAGCATTTT.

V usage is TRBV9 and J usage is TRBJ2-7; 7 positions agree with TRBD1. CDR3 length: 14 residues. V lost 3 bases to trimming and J lost 3 bases; unmatched junction nucleotides: 6. CDR1 and CDR2 (germline): SGDLS, YYNGEE. CDR3 nucleotides: TGTGCCAGCAGCGGAGGGGACAGCATCTACGAGCAGTACTTC. Translating gives CASSGGDSIYEQYF. The variable domain in full, with the rest retrieved from reference TRBV9 and TRBJ2-7, is DSGVTQTPKHLITATGQRVTLRCSPRSGDLSVYWYQQSLDQGLQFLIQYYNGEERAKGNILERFSAQQFPDLHSELNLSSLELGDSALYFCASSGGDSIYEQYFGPGTRLTVT.

The chain links TRBV4-1 to TRBJ1-2; 8 bases line up with TRBD1. The CDR3 has 15 residues. Germline V gene data show CDR1 as MGHRA and CDR2 as YSYEKL. The J segment lost 9 bases and the V segment lost 5 bases, leaving 14 bases of the junction unmatched. The CDR3 DNA is TGCGCCAGCAGCTCAGGGGGCCAAGAGTTCCGACGCTACACCTTC. Encoded protein: CASSSGGQEFRRYTF.

V usage is TRBV19 and J usage is TRBJ2-4; TRBD2 might be the D (6 bases). Germline V lookup: CDR1 LNHDA, CDR2 SQIVND (reference sequence). The CDR3 extends over 14 amino acids. The V and J ends lost 1 base and 4 bases respectively, with 8 bases between them. This chain's CDR3 is CASSIGGEKNIQYF. CDR3 bases: TGTGCCAGTAGTATAGGGGGGGAAAAAAACATTCAGTACTTC.

V is TRBV11-2 and J is TRBJ1-1; D is undetermined. The CDR3 loop spans 12 amino acids. The V end was cut by 1 base, the J end by 7 bases, with 7 bases between. Germline-derived CDR1 and CDR2 are SGHAT and FQNNGV. CDR3 region: CASSLGSVEAFF. CDR3 sequence (DNA): TGTGCCAGCAGCTTAGGGTCAGTTGAAGCTTTCTTT. Together with reference TRBV11-2 and TRBJ1-1, the CDR3 gives the full variable domain: EAGVAQSPRYKIIEKRQSVAFWCNPISGHATLYWYQQILGQGPKLLIQFQNNGVVDDSQLPKDRFSAERLKGVDSTLKIQPAKLEDSAVYLCASSLGSVEAFFGQGTRLTVV.

The V call is TRBV29-1, the J call TRBJ2-3, with D unclear. The CDR3 is 15 residues long. Germline values: CDR1 SQVTM, CDR2 ANQGSEA. The V end was cut by 8 bases, the J end by 0 bases, with 18 bases between. In DNA form, the CDR3 reads TGCAGCACCTACTTCCCAGGTGTAAGCACAGATACGCAGTATTTT. Its protein is CSTYFPGVSTDTQYF.

The chain combines TRBV24-1 with TRBJ2-3, with TRBD2 matching over 9 bases. Per the germline V gene, CDR1 is KGHDR and CDR2 is SFDVKD. The CDR3 covers 15 residues. V shed 12 bases, J shed 6 bases, and the junction held 15 bases outside the gene matches. The CDR3 nucleotides read TGTGCCGCGCGGGGCTTAGCGGGAGAGTCGGATACGCAGTATTTT. The encoded protein is CAARGLAGESDTQYF.

On this clone: The sample holds other DNA sequences that translate to the same CDR3. The chain is built from TRBV27 and TRBJ1-1; D remains unclear. This CDR3 spans 14 amino acids. Trimming removed 2 bases from V and 0 bases from J, with 7 bases in between. CDR1 and CDR2 from the germline V gene are MNHEY and SMNVEV (reference sequence). CDR3 DNA sequence: TGTGCCAGCAGTTTAACACGAATGAACACTGAAGCTTTCTTT. The encoded protein is CASSLTRMNTEAFF.

The gene calls are TRBV7-2 and TRBJ2-5, with 13 bases identical to TRBD2. This CDR3 is 17 amino acids long. The V gene's germline CDR1 is SGHTA and CDR2 FQGNSA. V shed 4 bases and J 5 bases; nucleotides not matched to a gene: 10. The CDR3 reads CASSSGLAGVRVETQYF. In nucleotides, the CDR3 is TGTGCCAGCAGCTCTGGACTAGCGGGAGTGAGGGTCGAGACCCAGTACTTC.

The chain has TRBV5-6 and TRBJ2-4, with a tentative D call TRBD2 (5 bases). Germline V CDR1 and CDR2: SGHDT, YYEEEE. The ends were cut back, 0 bases at V and 11 bases at J, with 12 bases in the middle. This CDR3 spans 13 amino acids. The CDR3 loop is CASSLGASSVQYF. The CDR3 DNA is TGTGCCAGCAGCTTGGGAGCTAGCAGTGTTCAGTACTTC.

The rearrangement joins TRBV5-1 to TRBJ1-2, with D perhaps TRBD1 (6 bases). V lost 0 bases, J lost 3 bases, and 6 bases lay in between. Per the germline V gene, CDR1 is SGHRS and CDR2 is YFSETQ. This CDR3 has 13 residues. Here the CDR3 reads CASSLDRDYGYTF. The CDR3 bases are TGCGCCAGCAGCTTGGACAGGGACTATGGCTACACCTTC.

This clone was observed a few times. This chain connects TRBV9 to TRBJ1-1, with D perhaps matching TRBD1 (6 bases). Germline V gives CDR1 SGDLS, CDR2 YYNGEE. V was pared by 0 bases and J by 1 base, with 13 bases between. The CDR3 has 16 residues. CDR3 region: CASSVGAGVGNTEAFF. The CDR3 DNA sequence: TGTGCCAGCAGCGTAGGAGCAGGGGTCGGGAACACTGAAGCTTTCTTT.